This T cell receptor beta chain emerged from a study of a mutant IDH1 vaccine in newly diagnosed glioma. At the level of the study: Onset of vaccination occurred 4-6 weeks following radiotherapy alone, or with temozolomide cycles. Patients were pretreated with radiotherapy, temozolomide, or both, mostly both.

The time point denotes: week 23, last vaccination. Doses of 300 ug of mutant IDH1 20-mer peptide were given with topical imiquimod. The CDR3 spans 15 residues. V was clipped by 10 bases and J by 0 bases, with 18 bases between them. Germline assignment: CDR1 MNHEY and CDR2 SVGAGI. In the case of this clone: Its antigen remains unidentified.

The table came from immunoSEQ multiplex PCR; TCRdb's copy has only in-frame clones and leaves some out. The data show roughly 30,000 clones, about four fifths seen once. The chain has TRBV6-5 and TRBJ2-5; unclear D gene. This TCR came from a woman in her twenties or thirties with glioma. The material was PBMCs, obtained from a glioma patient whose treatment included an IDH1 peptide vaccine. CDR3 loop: CATSRAGGYQETQYF. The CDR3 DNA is TGTGCCACCTCCCGAGCCGGTGGATACCAAGAGACCCAGTACTTC.